The clone carrying this T cell receptor beta chain showed up just a few times. As yet, its antigen is unknown. The V gene's germline CDR1 is LGHNA and CDR2 YSLEER. The CDR3 runs to 19 residues. J was trimmed by 0 bases and V by 6 bases; bases with no gene match: 13. These data come from a study of beta chain features in type 1 diabetes. Whole-study context: In all, some 100,000,000 sorted cells from all samples were analyzed. Findings of the study overall: For patients, the naive, central memory and Treg TCRB repertoires appeared more alike than for healthy donors. In every one of the four CD4+ subsets, TCRB CDR3s were moderately but significantly shorter in Type 1 diabetes patients.

The study reverse transcribed the entire isolated RNA, so it sequenced expressed TCRB transcripts. Sequencing was performed with immunoSEQ multiplex PCR; in TCRdb, only in-frame clones are kept and a portion is missing. The profile shows about 160,000 clones, 7.8% of them singletons. Naive, central memory, regulatory and stem cell-like memory cells within the CD4+ compartment were sorted using CD45RO/CCR7/CD25/CD127/CD95/CD27. Sorting produced populations that all topped 95% purity. The source of this sequence is a woman aged 40 to 55 with type 1 diabetes. What was sequenced was central memory CD4+ T cells from blood. V gene TRBV4-3 combines with J gene TRBJ2-1, with 11 bases identical to TRBD2. CDR3 sequence reads: CASRHEQSSGRSSYNEQFF. The CDR3 nucleotides are TGCGCCAGCAGGCACGAACAGTCTAGCGGGAGGAGCTCCTACAATGAGCAGTTCTTC.